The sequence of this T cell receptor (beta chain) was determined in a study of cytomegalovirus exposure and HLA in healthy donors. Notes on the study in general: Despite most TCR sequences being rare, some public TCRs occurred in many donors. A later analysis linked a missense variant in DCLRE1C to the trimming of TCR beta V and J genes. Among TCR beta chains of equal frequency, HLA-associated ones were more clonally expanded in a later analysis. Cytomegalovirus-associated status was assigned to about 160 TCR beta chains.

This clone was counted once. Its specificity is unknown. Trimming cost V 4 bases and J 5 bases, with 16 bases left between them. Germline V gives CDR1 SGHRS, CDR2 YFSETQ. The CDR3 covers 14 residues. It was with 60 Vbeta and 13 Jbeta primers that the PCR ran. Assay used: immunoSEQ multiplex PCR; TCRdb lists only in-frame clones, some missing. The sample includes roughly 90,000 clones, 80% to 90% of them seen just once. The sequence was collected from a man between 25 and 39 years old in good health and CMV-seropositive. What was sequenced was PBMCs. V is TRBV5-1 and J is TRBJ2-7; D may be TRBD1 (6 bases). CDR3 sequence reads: CASSASGTINEQYF. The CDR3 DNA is TGCGCCAGCAGCGCCTCCGGGACAATTAACGAGCAGTACTTC. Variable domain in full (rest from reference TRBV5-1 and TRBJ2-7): KAGVTQTPRYLIKTRGQQVTLSCSPISGHRSVSWYQQTPGQGLQFLFEYFSETQRNKGNFPGRFSGRQFSNSRSEMNVSTLELGDSALYLCASSASGTINEQYFGPGTRLTVT.